This section outlines one T cell receptor beta chain sequence together with its context. The junction departs from the called germline gene at one end, perhaps through a read error. This specimen belongs to a study of T cells in Graves' hyperthyroidism and ophthalmopathy. CDR3 length: 19 amino acids. In germline, CDR1 is MDHEN, CDR2 SYDVKM. An absence of ophthalmopathy progression within 18 months meant stable Graves' hyperthyroidism. Diagnosis relied on clinical symptoms, serum thyroxine and TRAb, thyroid ultrasound and orbital computed tomography. The CDR3 regions of TCR beta were amplified from RNA transcripts. RT-PCR in the first round (using the HTBI primer set) targeted the TCR CDR3. One entry per CDR3 protein, called by TCRdb with MiXCR from the multiplex PCR reads. Among about 700,000 distinct CDR3 sequences listed, roughly 15% were seen once.

This sequence originates from a woman under 30 with Graves' hyperthyroidism. Sequenced: blood. The rearrangement uses TRBV28 and TRBJ1-6; 8 bases are a match to TRBD1. This CDR3 is CASSFGRPSDRGINSHLHF. DNA for the CDR3: TGTGCCAGCAGTTTTGGGCGTCCCTCTGACAGGGGAATTAATTCACACCTCCACTTT.